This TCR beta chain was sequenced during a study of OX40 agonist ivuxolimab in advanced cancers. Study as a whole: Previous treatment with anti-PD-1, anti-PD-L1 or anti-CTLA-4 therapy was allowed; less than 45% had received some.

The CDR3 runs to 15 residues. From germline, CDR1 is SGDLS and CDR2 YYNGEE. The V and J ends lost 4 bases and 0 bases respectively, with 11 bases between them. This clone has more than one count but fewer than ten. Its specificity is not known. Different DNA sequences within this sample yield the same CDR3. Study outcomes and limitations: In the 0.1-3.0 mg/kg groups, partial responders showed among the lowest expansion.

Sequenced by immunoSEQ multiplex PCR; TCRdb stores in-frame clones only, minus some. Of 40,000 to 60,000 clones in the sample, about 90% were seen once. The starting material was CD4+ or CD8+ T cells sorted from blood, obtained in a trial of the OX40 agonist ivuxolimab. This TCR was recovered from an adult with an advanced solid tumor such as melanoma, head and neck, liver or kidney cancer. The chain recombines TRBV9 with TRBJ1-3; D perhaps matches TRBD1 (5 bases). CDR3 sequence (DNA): TGTGCCAGCAGCCCGGGGCGGATCTCTGGAAACACCATATATTTT. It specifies CASSPGRISGNTIYF.